The clone carrying this T cell receptor beta chain was counted only a few times. The PCR ran on 60 Vbeta and 13 Jbeta primers. The method was immunoSEQ multiplex PCR; TCRdb's version includes in-frame clones alone and lacks a portion of them. The table includes 90,000 to 150,000 clones, around 77% detected once. The CDR3 has 14 amino acids. Per the germline V gene, CDR1 is ENHRY and CDR2 is SYGVKD. V lost 7 bases, J lost 1 base, and 14 bases lay in between. This specimen belongs to a study of cytomegalovirus exposure and HLA in healthy donors. This TCR was recovered from a young man in good health and CMV-seropositive. J is TRBJ2-7 and V is TRBV10-3; D remains unclear. The sample comprised PBMCs. The CDR3 DNA follows: TGTGCCATCACCCCCGGTATAAGTTCCTACGAGCAGTACTTC. Protein: CAITPGISSYEQYF.